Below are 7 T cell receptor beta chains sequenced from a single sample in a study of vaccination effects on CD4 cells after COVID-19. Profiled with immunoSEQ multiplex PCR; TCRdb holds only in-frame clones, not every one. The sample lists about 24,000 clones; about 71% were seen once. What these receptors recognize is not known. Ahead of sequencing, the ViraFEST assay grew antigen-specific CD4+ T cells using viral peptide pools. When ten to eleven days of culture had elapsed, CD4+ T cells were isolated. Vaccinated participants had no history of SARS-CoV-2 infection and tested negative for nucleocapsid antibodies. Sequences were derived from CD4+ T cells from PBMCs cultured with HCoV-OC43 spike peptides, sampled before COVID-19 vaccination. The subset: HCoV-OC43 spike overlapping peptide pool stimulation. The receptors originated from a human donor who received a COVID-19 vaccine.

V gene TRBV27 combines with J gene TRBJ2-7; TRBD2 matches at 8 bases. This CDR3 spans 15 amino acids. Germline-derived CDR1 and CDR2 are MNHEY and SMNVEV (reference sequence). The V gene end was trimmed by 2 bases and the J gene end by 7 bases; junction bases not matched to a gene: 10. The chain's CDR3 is CASSLVLAGTQEQYF. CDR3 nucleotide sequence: TGTGCCAGCAGTTTAGTGTTAGCGGGAACTCAAGAGCAGTACTTC.

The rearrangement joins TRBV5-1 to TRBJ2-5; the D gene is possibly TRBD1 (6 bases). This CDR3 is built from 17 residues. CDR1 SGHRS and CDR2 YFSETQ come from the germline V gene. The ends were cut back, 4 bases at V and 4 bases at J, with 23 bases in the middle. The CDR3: CASSAGTSLGSRETQYF. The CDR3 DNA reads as TGCGCCAGCAGCGCCGGGACATCCCTTGGAAGTCGAGAGACCCAGTACTTC.

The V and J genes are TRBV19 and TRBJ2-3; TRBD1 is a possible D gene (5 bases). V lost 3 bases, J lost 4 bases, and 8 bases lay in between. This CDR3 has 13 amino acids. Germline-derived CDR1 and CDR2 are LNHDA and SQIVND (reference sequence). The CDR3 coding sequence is TGTGCCAGTAGTATCCAGGGTTCAGATACGCAGTATTTT. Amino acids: CASSIQGSDTQYF.

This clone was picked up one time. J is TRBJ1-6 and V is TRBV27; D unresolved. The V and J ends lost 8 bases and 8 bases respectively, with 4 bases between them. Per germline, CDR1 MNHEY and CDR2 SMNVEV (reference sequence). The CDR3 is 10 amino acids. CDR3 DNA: TGTGCCAGCGGATATTCACCCCTCCACTTT. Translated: CASGYSPLHF.

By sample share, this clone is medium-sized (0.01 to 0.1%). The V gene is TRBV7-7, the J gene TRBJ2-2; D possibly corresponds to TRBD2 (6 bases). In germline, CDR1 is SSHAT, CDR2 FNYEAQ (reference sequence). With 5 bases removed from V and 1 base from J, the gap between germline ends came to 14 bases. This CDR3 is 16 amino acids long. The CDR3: CASSPGRLVNTGELFF. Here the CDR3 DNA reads TGTGCCAGCAGCCCGGGTAGACTAGTGAACACCGGGGAGCTGTTTTTT. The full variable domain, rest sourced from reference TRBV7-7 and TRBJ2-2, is GAGVSQSPRYKVTKRGQDVTLRCDPISSHATLYWYQQALGQGPEFLTYFNYEAQPDKSGLPSDRFSAERPEGSISTLTIQRTEQRDSAMYRCASSPGRLVNTGELFFGEGSRLTVL.

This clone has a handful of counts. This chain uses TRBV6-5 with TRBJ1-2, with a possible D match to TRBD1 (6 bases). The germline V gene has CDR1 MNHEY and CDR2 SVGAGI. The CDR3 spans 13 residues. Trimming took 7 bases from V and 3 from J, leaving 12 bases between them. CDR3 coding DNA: TGTGCCAGCACCCGGGGGCAGTACTATGGCTACACCTTC. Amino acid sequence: CASTRGQYYGYTF.

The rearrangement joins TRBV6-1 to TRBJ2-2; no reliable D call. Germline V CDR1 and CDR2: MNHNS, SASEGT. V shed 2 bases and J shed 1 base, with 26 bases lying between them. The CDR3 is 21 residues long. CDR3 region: CASSESARTLRWAENTGELFF. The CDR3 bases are TGTGCCAGCAGTGAATCCGCGAGGACCCTGAGATGGGCAGAGAACACCGGGGAGCTGTTTTTT.